This record concerns one TCR beta chain sequence. What it binds is not known. Clones were sequenced by immunoSEQ multiplex PCR, and TCRdb holds only the in-frame ones, with some missing. The sample yields some 200,000 clones, more than 85% seen once. This specimen belongs to a study of T cell responses to AZD1222 COVID-19 vaccine. The CDR3 is 15 amino acids. V was pared by 4 bases and J by 8 bases, with 12 bases of the junction left unmatched. Germline CDR1 and CDR2: LGHDT and YNNKEL (reference sequence). Study-level findings and limits: Targeting of unmutated variant regions was reportedly seen in nearly half of spike-specific TCRs. An increase in Spike-specific TCR breadth and depth was observed after two AZD1222 doses. Donors were largely white British and mainly female; clonal diversity was possibly underestimated. Recipients of AZD1222 seropositive at baseline numbered only 6 or 7.

This sequence joins TRBV3-1 (or the pseudogene TRBV3-2) and TRBJ1-2, with 8 bases identical to TRBD1. Source: peripheral blood, taken 28 days after the second AZD1222 dose. The clonotype originates from an adult who received the AZD1222 COVID-19 vaccine. This CDR3 is CASSPYGRQGKGYTF. CDR3 sequence (DNA): TGTGCCAGCAGCCCCTACGGCCGACAGGGGAAGGGCTACACCTTC.